The next 15 T cell receptor beta chains were all read from a single sample in a study of blood T cell repertoires in COVID-19. The repertoire was sequenced with immunoSEQ multiplex PCR; TCRdb's copy has only in-frame clones and lacks some. The sample has about 48,000 clones; 70% to 90% are singletons. Sequences were obtained from peripheral blood. The receptors derive from a woman aged 55 to 70 with acute or convalescent COVID-19.

V and J are TRBV19 and TRBJ2-5; TRBD2 might be the D (7 bases). This CDR3 comprises 13 residues. V gave up 10 bases and J gave up 4 bases, with 16 bases separating them. CDR1 is LNHDA, CDR2 SQIVND, per germline (reference sequence). The CDR3: CATSGGPGETQYF. In nucleotides, the CDR3 is TGTGCCACGTCCGGGGGGCCTGGAGAGACCCAGTACTTC.

The chain is built from TRBV5-1 and TRBJ1-3; D not resolved. The CDR3 length is 16 residues. V lost 4 bases, J lost 0 bases, and 14 bases lay in between. In germline, CDR1 is SGHRS, CDR2 YFSETQ. The CDR3 region is CASSTNPGDSGNTIYF. CDR3 in DNA: TGCGCCAGCAGCACGAACCCCGGGGACTCTGGAAACACCATATATTTT.

The chain joins TRBV27 to TRBJ2-1, with 9 bases matching TRBD2. The V gene end was trimmed by 1 base and the J gene end by 6 bases; junction bases not matched to a gene: 7. This CDR3 region has 16 residues. Per germline, CDR1 MNHEY and CDR2 SMNVEV (reference sequence). This CDR3 reads CASSLFPSGVPNEQFF. The CDR3, as DNA: TGTGCCAGCAGTTTATTCCCTAGCGGGGTACCCAATGAGCAGTTCTTC.

The chain uses TRBV6-1 and TRBJ2-7; D unresolved. This CDR3 region has 16 residues. Germline CDR1 and CDR2: MNHNS and SASEGT. V gave up 1 base and J gave up 0 bases, with 13 bases separating them. The CDR3 spells CASSEEVEPSSYEQYF. CDR3 in DNA: TGTGCCAGCAGTGAAGAGGTGGAGCCCAGCTCCTACGAGCAGTACTTC.

The count of this clone is one. This chain links TRBV6-2 or TRBV6-3 with TRBJ2-1; the match to TRBD2 covers 10 bases. V lost 2 bases and J lost 9; bases outside the gene matches: 7. The CDR3 has 15 amino acids. Looked up from germline, CDR1 is MNHEY and CDR2 is SVGEGT. The CDR3, as DNA: TGTGCCAGCAGTTACAAAGGGGTAGCGGGAGGTGAGCAGTTCTTC. Translating it yields CASSYKGVAGGEQFF.

The CDR3 sequence: CSASGLPTYEQYF. In DNA form, the CDR3 reads TGCAGCGCCTCGGGACTGCCGACCTACGAGCAGTACTTC. V usage is TRBV29-1 and J usage is TRBJ2-7; maybe TRBD2 (6 bases). V lost 7 bases, J lost 2 bases, and 15 bases lay in between. The CDR3 is 13 amino acids. CDR1 and CDR2 (germline): SQVTM, ANQGSEA.

The chain carries TRBV11-2 and TRBJ2-1; 10 positions match TRBD2. Germline V gives CDR1 SGHAT, CDR2 FQNNGV. The CDR3 length is 16 residues. V lost 3 bases, J lost 8 bases, and 10 bases stayed unmatched. The CDR3 bases are TGTGCCAGCAGCTTGCCCTTAGCGGGGGGCCGGGATGAGCAGTTCTTC. Amino acid sequence: CASSLPLAGGRDEQFF. Based on the CDR3 plus reference TRBV11-2 and TRBJ2-1, the full variable domain is EAGVAQSPRYKIIEKRQSVAFWCNPISGHATLYWYQQILGQGPKLLIQFQNNGVVDDSQLPKDRFSAERLKGVDSTLKIQPAKLEDSAVYLCASSLPLAGGRDEQFFGPGTRLTVL.

This clone was seen more than once but under ten times. The chain is built from TRBV18 and TRBJ1-4, with D tentatively TRBD1 (6 bases). CDR3 size: 15 residues. V was trimmed by 2 bases and J by 6 bases, leaving 13 bases between them. From germline, CDR1 is KGHSH and CDR2 LQKENI. The CDR3 protein is CASSPAAGVDEKLFF. CDR3 nucleotides: TGTGCCAGCTCACCAGCAGCAGGGGTGGATGAAAAACTGTTTTTT.

The chain recombines TRBV2 with TRBJ2-1, with 8 positions matching TRBD2. V lost 4 bases and J lost 3; bases outside the gene matches: 5. The CDR3 is 15 amino acids. Germline assignment: CDR1 SNHLY and CDR2 FYNNEI. CDR3 nucleotides: TGTGCCAGCAGTGTGGGTAGCGGGGTCTACAATGAGCAGTTCTTC. It is translated as CASSVGSGVYNEQFF.

Written as DNA, the CDR3 is TGTGCCAGCAGCCAAGGGGGTCCAGCGGGGCAAAACATTCAGTACTTC. Translating gives CASSQGGPAGQNIQYF. The V call is TRBV3-1 (or the pseudogene TRBV3-2), the J call TRBJ2-4; 7 bases map to TRBD2. Germline V gene sequence: CDR1 LGHDT, CDR2 YNNKEL (reference sequence). With 1 base clipped from V and 5 bases from J, the junction kept 8 bases outside the gene matches. CDR3 length: 16 amino acids.

The chain combines TRBV9 with TRBJ2-2, with 11 bases fitting TRBD2. Germline V gene sequence: CDR1 SGDLS, CDR2 YYNGEE. Trimming at V came to 4 bases and at J to 4 bases, leaving 9 bases not matched to a gene. The CDR3 loop spans 17 amino acids. The CDR3 spells CASSPRLAGLGTGELFF. The CDR3 bases are TGTGCCAGCAGCCCGCGACTAGCGGGGCTCGGCACCGGGGAGCTGTTTTTT.

V usage is TRBV5-1 and J usage is TRBJ2-1, with D maybe TRBD1 (6 bases). This CDR3 has 15 amino acids. Per germline, CDR1 SGHRS and CDR2 YFSETQ. V lost 0 bases and J lost 6, with 13 bases in between. The CDR3: CASSLGRQGPNEQFF. The CDR3 DNA sequence: TGCGCCAGCAGCTTGGGCCGGCAGGGGCCCAATGAGCAGTTCTTC.

The rearrangement joins TRBV7-7 to TRBJ2-1, with TRBD2 identical over 8 bases. From germline, CDR1 is SSHAT and CDR2 FNYEAQ (reference sequence). J was trimmed by 7 bases and V by 3 bases; bases with no gene match: 2. The CDR3 has 13 amino acids. CDR3 amino acids: CASSFGGGNEQFF. The CDR3 DNA follows: TGTGCCAGCAGCTTCGGGGGGGGGAATGAGCAGTTCTTC. The full variable domain, with the rest looked up from reference TRBV7-7 and TRBJ2-1, is GAGVSQSPRYKVTKRGQDVTLRCDPISSHATLYWYQQALGQGPEFLTYFNYEAQPDKSGLPSDRFSAERPEGSISTLTIQRTEQRDSAMYRCASSFGGGNEQFFGPGTRLTVL.

This sequence joins TRBV15 and TRBJ2-2; 10 bases are a match to TRBD1. The CDR3 sequence is 17 residues long. The germline V gene has CDR1 LNHNV and CDR2 YYDKDF (reference sequence). With V trimmed by 2 bases and J by 6 bases, 9 bases remained unmatched. The CDR3 spells CATSRNRDRGFSGELFF. CDR3 sequence (DNA): TGTGCCACCAGCAGAAACCGGGACAGGGGATTCTCCGGGGAGCTGTTTTTT.

The rearrangement links TRBV18 to TRBJ2-6, with 9 bases that match TRBD1. CDR1 and CDR2 (germline): KGHSH, LQKENI. The junction had 6 bases not matched to a gene; V was cut back by 3 bases and J by 0 bases. This CDR3 has 18 residues. CDR3 residues: CASSPPGTGHSGANVLTF. The CDR3, as DNA: TGTGCCAGCTCACCGCCCGGGACAGGGCACTCTGGGGCCAACGTCCTGACTTTC.